The 11 T cell receptor beta chains in this list originate from one sample, sequenced in a study of T cell responses to AZD1222 COVID-19 vaccine. Only in-frame clones appear in the TCRdb table, and some are missing; sequencing was by immunoSEQ multiplex PCR. The data hold approximately 80,000 clones, with approximately 90% observed a single time. Sequenced material: peripheral blood, taken 28 days after the second AZD1222 dose. All receptors come from an adult who received the AZD1222 COVID-19 vaccine.

This chain links TRBV7-2 with TRBJ2-5; D not certain. V was trimmed by 5 bases and J by 2 bases, leaving 15 bases between them. The CDR3 consists of 15 residues. Germline lookup yields CDR1 SGHTA and CDR2 FQGNSA. Here the CDR3 reads CASSPPSALQETQYF. CDR3 sequence (DNA): TGTGCCAGCAGCCCGCCCAGTGCCTTACAAGAGACCCAGTACTTC.

The rearrangement uses TRBV7-8 and TRBJ2-5; D gene ambiguous. Germline CDR1 SGHVS, CDR2 FQNEAQ. V lost 5 bases and J 4 bases, leaving 20 bases between the germline ends. This CDR3 is 16 amino acids long. The CDR3 protein is CASSRPETTNRETQYF. The CDR3 nucleotides are TGTGCCAGCAGCCGTCCGGAGACAACGAATCGAGAGACCCAGTACTTC.

The chain couples TRBV7-8 to TRBJ2-7; 7 nucleotides align to TRBD1. From germline, CDR1 is SGHVS and CDR2 FQNEAQ. The CDR3 covers 16 residues. The junction had 12 bases not matched to a gene; V was cut back by 5 bases and J by 2 bases. CDR3 in DNA: TGTGCCAGCAGCCTGGTGTATTTGACAGGGACCTACGAGCAGTACTTC. Residues: CASSLVYLTGTYEQYF.

This chain uses TRBV5-4 with TRBJ1-2; maybe TRBD1 (6 bases). The CDR3 is 15 amino acids. V shed 1 base and J shed 5 bases, with 15 bases lying between them. Germline-derived CDR1 and CDR2 are SGHNT and YYREEE (reference sequence). CDR3 residues: CASSLRGAPGYGYTF. As DNA, the CDR3 is TGTGCCAGCAGCTTGCGGGGGGCGCCGGGGTATGGCTACACCTTC.

This clone was counted a single time. The chain links TRBV5-1 to TRBJ2-5; 8 bases map to TRBD2. Germline-derived CDR1 and CDR2 are SGHRS and YFSETQ. The junction had 12 bases not matched to a gene; V was cut back by 3 bases and J by 5 bases. There are 16 residues in the CDR3. The DNA of the CDR3 is TGCGCCAGCAGCTCCTCGGGGTTGGTAGCGGGGGAGACCCAGTACTTC. This codes for CASSSSGLVAGETQYF.

This clone is a singleton in its sample. CDR3 bases: TGTGCCAGCAGCTCCAACAATCAGCCCCAGCATTTT. Translation: CASSSNNQPQHF. V and J are TRBV12-3 or TRBV12-4 and TRBJ1-5; D remains unclear. There are 12 residues in the CDR3. V was cut by 6 bases and J by 3 bases, with 6 bases left in between.

V usage is TRBV7-9 and J usage is TRBJ2-2; 8 bases match TRBD2. CDR1 SEHNR and CDR2 FQNEAQ come from the germline V gene (reference sequence). The CDR3 has 17 residues. V gave up 1 base and J gave up 6 bases; unmatched junction bases: 10. CDR3 coding DNA: TGTGCCAGCAGCTTAGATCCGGGAGGGCCTTTGGCCGGGGAGCTGTTTTTT. This translates into CASSLDPGGPLAGELFF.

The chain couples TRBV9 to TRBJ2-5, with D maybe TRBD1 (6 bases). V lost 0 bases to trimming and J lost 7 bases, with 16 bases between them. This CDR3 comprises 15 residues. CDR1 is SGDLS, CDR2 YYNGEE, per germline. DNA for the CDR3: TGTGCCAGCAGCGTAGAAGGGCAGGGGATCGGGACCCAGTACTTC. It specifies CASSVEGQGIGTQYF.

V and J are TRBV12-2 and TRBJ2-1. TRBV12-2 is reported as a pseudogene. The CDR3 is made up of 19 amino acids. The CDR3 is CASRLVMVLVLGVRCEQFF. CDR3 nucleotides: TGTGCAAGTCGCTTAGTGATGGTCCTTGTTTTAGGCGTAAGGTGTGAGCAGTTCTTC.

This rearrangement joins TRBV11-3 to TRBJ2-7; the D is unclear. Germline assignment: CDR1 SGHNT and CDR2 YENEEA. Trimming left V 1 base short and J 4 bases short, with 17 bases between. The CDR3 length is 16 residues. The CDR3 spells CASSLAGSRRRYEQYF. CDR3 nucleotides: TGTGCCAGCAGCTTAGCCGGGTCCAGACGTAGGTACGAGCAGTACTTC.

The rearrangement joins TRBV2 to TRBJ1-1, with 7 bases fitting TRBD1. CDR1 and CDR2 (germline): SNHLY, FYNNEI. CDR3 length: 14 amino acids. J was trimmed by 1 base and V by 6 bases; bases with no gene match: 5. The CDR3 DNA sequence: TGTGCCAGCAGAACCGGGACAGAGAACACTGAAGCTTTCTTT. It encodes CASRTGTENTEAFF.